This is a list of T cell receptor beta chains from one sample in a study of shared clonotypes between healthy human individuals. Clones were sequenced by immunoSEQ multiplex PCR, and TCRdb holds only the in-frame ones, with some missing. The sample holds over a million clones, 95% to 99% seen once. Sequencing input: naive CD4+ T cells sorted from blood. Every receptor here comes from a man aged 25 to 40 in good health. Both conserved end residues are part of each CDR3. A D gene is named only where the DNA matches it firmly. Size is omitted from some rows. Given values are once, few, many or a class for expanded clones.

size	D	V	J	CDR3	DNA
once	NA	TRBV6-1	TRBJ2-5	CASSEGQRETQYF	TGTGCCAGCAGTGAGGGACAAAGAGAGACCCAGTACTTC
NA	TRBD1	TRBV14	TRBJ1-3	CASSHVGTGSSGNTIYF	TGTGCCAGCAGCCACGTCGGGACAGGGAGCTCTGGAAACACCATATATTTT
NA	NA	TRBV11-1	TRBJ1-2	CASSLEGDGYTF	TGTGCCAGCAGCTTGGAGGGGGATGGCTACACCTTC
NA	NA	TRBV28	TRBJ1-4	CASSPPPRGEKLFF	TGTGCCAGCAGTCCACCACCCAGGGGTGAAAAACTGTTTTTT
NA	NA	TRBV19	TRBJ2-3	CASATASGATDTQYF	TGTGCCAGCGCTACTGCGTCGGGTGCCACAGATACGCAGTATTTT
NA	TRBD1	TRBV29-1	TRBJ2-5	CSATGARKETQYF	TGCAGCGCGACAGGGGCTCGGAAAGAGACCCAGTACTTC
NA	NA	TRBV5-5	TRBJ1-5	CASSLVRQIGGQPQHF	TGTGCCAGCAGCTTAGTCCGCCAAATTGGGGGACAGCCCCAGCATTTT
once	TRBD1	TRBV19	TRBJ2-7	CASTAGTGTYEQYF	TGTGCCAGTACCGCCGGGACAGGAACCTACGAGCAGTACTTC
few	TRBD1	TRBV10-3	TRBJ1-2	CAISEGAGQGRFGYTF	TGTGCCATCAGTGAAGGGGCGGGACAGGGGAGGTTCGGCTACACCTTC
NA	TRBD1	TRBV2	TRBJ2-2	CASSDPGTGNTGELFF	TGTGCCAGCAGCGACCCCGGGACAGGGAACACCGGGGAGCTGTTTTTT
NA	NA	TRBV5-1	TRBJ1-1	CASSLPNGLNTEAFF	TGCGCCAGCAGCTTGCCCAACGGCTTGAACACTGAAGCTTTCTTT
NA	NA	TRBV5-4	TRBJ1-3	CASSLDTGSGNTIYF	TGTGCCAGCAGCTTGGATACGGGCTCTGGAAACACCATATATTTT
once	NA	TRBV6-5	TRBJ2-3	CASSYAETTDTQYF	TGTGCCAGCAGTTACGCGGAAACCACAGATACGCAGTATTTT
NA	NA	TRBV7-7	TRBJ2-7	CASSLGVGVSYEQYF	TGTGCTAGCAGCTTAGGTGTGGGGGTCTCCTACGAGCAGTACTTC
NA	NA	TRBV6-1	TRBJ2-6	CASSASTATGANVLTF	TGTGCCAGCAGTGCCTCAACAGCTACTGGGGCCAACGTCCTGACTTTC
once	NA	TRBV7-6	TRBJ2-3	CASSSLHLADTQYF	TGTGCCAGCAGCTCCCTACACTTAGCAGATACGCAGTATTTT
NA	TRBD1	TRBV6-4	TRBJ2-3	CASSKLQGVFYTDTQYF	TGTGCCAGCAGCAAGCTACAGGGGGTCTTTTACACAGATACGCAGTATTTT
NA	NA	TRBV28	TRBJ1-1	CASSLWPRPAFF	TGTGCCAGCAGTCTCTGGCCCCGGCCAGCTTTCTTT
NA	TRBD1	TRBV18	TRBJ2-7	CASSQITGTGRYEQYF	TGTGCCAGCTCCCAAATCACCGGGACAGGGAGGTACGAGCAGTACTTC
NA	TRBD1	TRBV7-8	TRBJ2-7	CASSLATGQGTYEQYF	TGTGCCAGCAGCTTAGCGACAGGACAGGGAACCTACGAGCAGTACTTC
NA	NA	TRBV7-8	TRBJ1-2	CASTPWDPGLDYGYTF	TGTGCCAGCACCCCATGGGACCCAGGGCTGGACTATGGCTACACCTTC
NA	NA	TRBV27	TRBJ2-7	CASSLRGSGGPYEQYF	TGTGCCAGCAGTTTAAGGGGTAGCGGAGGTCCCTACGAGCAGTACTTC
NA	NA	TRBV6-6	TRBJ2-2	CASTPRDTGELFF	TGTGCCAGCACACCCAGGGACACCGGGGAGCTGTTTTTT
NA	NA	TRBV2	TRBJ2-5	CASSVGQYQETQYF	TGTGCCAGCAGTGTTGGGCAGTACCAAGAGACCCAGTACTTC
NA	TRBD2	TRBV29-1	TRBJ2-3	CSVGGRDLAGSLDTQYF	TGCAGCGTTGGGGGGAGAGATCTAGCGGGAAGTTTAGATACGCAGTATTTT
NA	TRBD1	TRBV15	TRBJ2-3	CATRSRGQGVDTQYF	TGTGCCACCAGATCTCGAGGACAGGGAGTAGATACGCAGTATTTT
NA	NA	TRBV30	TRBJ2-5	CAWAETLAGTQYF	TGTGCCTGGGCGGAGACACTAGCTGGGACCCAGTACTTC
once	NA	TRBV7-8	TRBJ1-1	CASSLDLNTEAFF	TGTGCCAGCAGCCTGGACTTGAACACTGAAGCTTTCTTT
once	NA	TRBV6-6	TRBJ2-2	CASSYSIGADTGELFF	TGTGCCAGCAGTTACTCTATAGGGGCGGACACCGGGGAGCTGTTTTTT
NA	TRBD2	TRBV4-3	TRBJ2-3	CASSQDNTRGAGGDTQYF	TGCGCCAGCAGCCAAGATAACACAAGGGGCGCGGGGGGAGATACGCAGTATTTT
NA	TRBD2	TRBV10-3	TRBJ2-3	CAISIAGSRTDTQYF	TGTGCCATCAGTATAGCGGGTAGCCGCACAGATACGCAGTATTTT
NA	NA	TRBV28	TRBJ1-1	CASSLEGWYTEAFF	TGTGCCAGCAGTTTAGAGGGGTGGTACACTGAAGCTTTCTTT
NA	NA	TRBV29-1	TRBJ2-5	CSVAQGRWETQYF	TGCAGCGTTGCCCAGGGGCGGTGGGAGACCCAGTACTTC
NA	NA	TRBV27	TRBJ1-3	CASSLSVSSGDPLGNTIYF	TGTGCCAGCAGTTTATCAGTGTCGTCGGGGGACCCCCTGGGAAACACCATATATTTT
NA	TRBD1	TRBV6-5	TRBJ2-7	CASTTGTGARQYF	TGTGCCAGCACTACCGGGACAGGGGCTAGGCAGTACTTC
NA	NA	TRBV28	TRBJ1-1	CASSTQRQAFF	TGTGCCAGCAGCACCCAGAGGCAGGCTTTCTTT
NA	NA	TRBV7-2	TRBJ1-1	CASSLRGRRTNTEAFF	TGTGCCAGCAGCTTACGGGGGCGCCGAACGAACACTGAAGCTTTCTTT
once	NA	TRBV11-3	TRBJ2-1	CASSGQSNEQFF	TGTGCCAGCAGCGGGCAGTCCAATGAGCAGTTCTTC
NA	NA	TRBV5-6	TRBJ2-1	CASTETGSDNEQFF	TGTGCCAGCACCGAAACTGGGTCAGACAATGAGCAGTTCTTC
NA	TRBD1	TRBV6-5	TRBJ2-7	CASSSDRGLYEQYF	TGTGCCAGCAGTTCAGACAGGGGGCTCTACGAGCAGTACTTC
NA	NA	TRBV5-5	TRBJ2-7	CASSLGSGPSSYEQYF	TGTGCCAGCAGCTTGGGATCGGGTCCCAGCTCCTACGAGCAGTACTTC
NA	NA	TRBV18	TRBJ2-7	CASSGDAYEQYF	TGTGCCAGCTCGGGGGACGCCTACGAGCAGTACTTC
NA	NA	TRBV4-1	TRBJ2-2	CASSHNLLSGELFF	TGCGCCAGCAGCCATAACCTTCTTAGTGGGGAGCTGTTTTTT
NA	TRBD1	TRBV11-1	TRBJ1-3	CASSRDSSSGNTIYF	TGTGCCAGCAGCCGGGACAGCTCCTCTGGAAACACCATATATTTT
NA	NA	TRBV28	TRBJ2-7	CASRSTHAAGSYEQYF	TGTGCCAGCAGGTCAACCCACGCGGCCGGGTCCTACGAGCAGTACTTC
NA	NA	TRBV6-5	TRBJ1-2	CASRQGLSYGYTF	TGTGCCAGCAGGCAAGGTTTGAGCTATGGCTACACCTTC
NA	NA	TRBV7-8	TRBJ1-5	CASSLTPIGVYQPQHF	TGTGCCAGCAGCTTAACTCCCATCGGGGTGTATCAGCCCCAGCATTTT
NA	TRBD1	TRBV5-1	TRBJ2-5	CASSLETGVETQYF	TGCGCCAGCAGCTTGGAGACAGGGGTAGAGACCCAGTACTTC
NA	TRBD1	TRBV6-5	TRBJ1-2	CASSYAGGSNGYTF	TGTGCCAGCAGTTACGCAGGGGGCTCGAATGGCTACACCTTC
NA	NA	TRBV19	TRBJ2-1	CATKIPTLQYCEQFF	TGTGCCACCAAAATACCTACCCTCCAGTATTGTGAGCAGTTCTTC
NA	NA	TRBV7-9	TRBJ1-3	CASSHYSDMPSSGNTIYF	TGTGCCAGCAGCCATTACTCTGACATGCCGAGCTCTGGAAACACCATATATTTT
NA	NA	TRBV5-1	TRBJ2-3	CASSPRQYTDTQYF	TGCGCCAGCAGCCCCCGACAGTACACAGATACGCAGTATTTT
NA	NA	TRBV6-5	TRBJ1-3	CASSYPGGGTIYF	TGTGCCAGCAGTTACCCGGGTGGCGGCACCATATATTTT
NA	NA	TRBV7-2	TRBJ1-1	CASRAVRGGNTEAFF	TGTGCCAGCAGGGCGGTTCGGGGGGGTAACACTGAAGCTTTCTTT
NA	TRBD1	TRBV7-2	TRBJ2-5	CASSSGQGGETQYF	TGTGCCAGCAGCTCCGGACAGGGGGGAGAGACCCAGTACTTC
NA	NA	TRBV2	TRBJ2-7	CASSGRSGYEQYF	TGTGCCAGCAGTGGAAGAAGCGGCTACGAGCAGTACTTC
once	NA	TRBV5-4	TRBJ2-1	CASIGSSYNEQFF	TGTGCCAGCATCGGGAGCTCCTACAATGAGCAGTTCTTC